These 30 T cell receptor beta chains were sequenced from one sample in a study of CD8+ T cells in alopecia areata. The authors extracted RNA and reverse transcribed it into cDNA as the sequencing template. Generated by immunoSEQ multiplex PCR, the TCRdb table keeps only in-frame clones and is missing some. The sample yields more than 150,000 clones, around 60% seen once. Sequenced material: CD4+ T cells sorted from blood, taken at week 0. The receptors derive from a human donor with alopecia areata.

The rearrangement links TRBV6-1 to TRBJ2-3; no reliable D call. Trimming removed 8 bases at V and 0 bases at J, with 15 bases between. CDR1 MNHNS and CDR2 SASEGT come from the germline V gene. The CDR3 is 15 amino acids. For the CDR3, the DNA is TGTGCCAGCCGCCAACAGCCAAGTAGCACAGATACGCAGTATTTT. It translates to CASRQQPSSTDTQYF.

CDR3 nucleotides: TGTGCCAGCAGCCGGGACATGAACACCGGGGAGCTGTTTTTT. Translated, it gives CASSRDMNTGELFF. The chain carries TRBV6-4 and TRBJ2-2, with TRBD1 as a possible D gene (6 bases). The CDR3 extends over 14 amino acids. CDR1 MRHNA and CDR2 SNTAGT come from the germline V gene. V lost 6 bases and J 1 base, leaving 9 bases between the germline ends.

CDR3 region: CASRREGPSTDTQYF. CDR3 DNA: TGTGCCAGCAGGCGTGAGGGACCGAGCACAGATACGCAGTATTTT. The chain employs TRBV6-1 and TRBJ2-3; the D call may be TRBD1 or TRBD2 (5 bases each). This CDR3 comprises 15 residues. Germline CDR1 and CDR2: MNHNS and SASEGT. V lost 6 bases to trimming and J lost 0 bases, with 13 bases between them.

The table lists this clone with a few counts. V and J are TRBV7-8 and TRBJ2-2; D is unresolved. The CDR3 sequence is 14 residues long. V was pared by 6 bases and J by 4 bases, with 12 bases between. Germline loops: CDR1 SGHVS, CDR2 FQNEAQ. The CDR3 bases are TGTGCCAGCAGTGATTTTATAGGCACCGGGGAGCTGTTTTTT. It specifies CASSDFIGTGELFF. Supplemented by reference TRBV7-8 and TRBJ2-2, the full variable domain reads GAGVSQSPRYKVAKRGQDVALRCDPISGHVSLFWYQQALGQGPEFLTYFQNEAQLDKSGLPSDRFFAERPEGSVSTLKIQRTQQEDSAVYLCASSDFIGTGELFFGEGSRLTVL.

V usage is TRBV25-1 and J usage is TRBJ2-7, with D perhaps TRBD1 or TRBD2 (5 bases each). The CDR3 runs to 13 residues. Germline CDR1 reads MGHDK; CDR2 reads SYGVNS. V lost 0 bases and J lost 5, with 8 bases in between. The CDR3 here is CASSEYRGHEQYF. As DNA, the CDR3 is TGTGCCAGCAGTGAATATCGGGGCCACGAGCAGTACTTC.

This rearrangement joins TRBV15 to TRBJ2-7; D is possibly TRBD2 (6 bases). Germline V gene data show CDR1 as LNHNV and CDR2 as YYDKDF (reference sequence). CDR3 length: 13 amino acids. Trimming took off 5 bases at V and 0 bases at J, with 8 bases between the two ends. The CDR3 nucleotides are TGTGCCACCAGCGGGGGGAACTCCTACGAGCAGTACTTC. This gives the protein CATSGGNSYEQYF. The full variable domain, its missing parts supplied by reference TRBV15 and TRBJ2-7, is DAMVIQNPRYQVTQFGKPVTLSCSQTLNHNVMYWYQQKSSQAPKLLFHYYDKDFNNEADTPDNFQSRRPNTSFCFLDIRSPGLGDTAMYLCATSGGNSYEQYFGPGTRLTVT.

The chain has TRBV29-1 and TRBJ2-1, with D uncertain. The CDR3 has 14 amino acids. Germline V gives CDR1 SQVTM, CDR2 ANQGSEA. Trimming took off 6 bases at V and 5 bases at J, with 17 bases between the two ends. The CDR3: CSVPPLRSDNEQFF. For the CDR3, the DNA is TGCAGCGTACCCCCCTTGAGGAGTGACAATGAGCAGTTCTTC.

The table lists this clone with a few counts. The rearrangement joins TRBV29-1 to TRBJ1-3, with no clear D. Germline V gives CDR1 SQVTM, CDR2 ANQGSEA. V was trimmed by 5 bases and J by 0 bases, leaving 5 bases between them. CDR3 size: 12 residues. The CDR3 loop is CSVKSSGNTIYF. CDR3 nucleotide sequence: TGCAGCGTTAAATCCTCTGGAAACACCATATATTTT.

This clone has more than one count but fewer than ten. This chain uses TRBV10-3 with TRBJ1-1; TRBD1 matches 7 bases. Trimming took 10 bases from V and 0 from J; bases not matched to a gene: 14. Germline CDR1 and CDR2: ENHRY and SYGVKD. The CDR3 runs 16 residues. CDR3 sequence (DNA): TGTGCCACAGATAACCGGGACAGAAACATGAACACTGAAGCTTTCTTT. Its translation: CATDNRDRNMNTEAFF.

This sequence joins TRBV11-3 and TRBJ2-1, with a tentative D call TRBD2 (5 bases). Per germline, CDR1 SGHNT and CDR2 YENEEA. Trimming removed 5 bases from V and 5 bases from J, with 19 bases in between. CDR3 length: 16 residues. DNA for the CDR3: TGTGCCAGCAGCCCCGTAACCACTAGTTCGAACAATGAGCAGTTCTTC. Translation gives CASSPVTTSSNNEQFF. The full variable domain, rest sourced from reference TRBV11-3 and TRBJ2-1, is EAGVVQSPRYKIIEKKQPVAFWCNPISGHNTLYWYLQNLGQGPELLIRYENEEAVDDSQLPKDRFSAERLKGVDSTLKIQPAELGDSAVYLCASSPVTTSSNNEQFFGPGTRLTVL.

The V and J genes are TRBV6-6 and TRBJ2-4; tentatively, D is TRBD1 or TRBD2 (5 bases each). Germline CDR1 reads MNHNY; CDR2 reads SVGAGI (reference sequence). The germline V and J ends were trimmed by 7 bases and 5 bases, with 15 bases remaining between them. This CDR3 contains 14 residues. CDR3 in amino acids: CASKGAGTQNIQYF. The CDR3 nucleotides read TGTGCCAGCAAAGGGGCAGGGACCCAAAACATTCAGTACTTC.

This rearrangement joins TRBV30 to TRBJ1-6; tentative D call: TRBD1 (5 bases). The V end was cut by 5 bases, the J end by 4 bases, with 9 bases between. Germline V gene sequence: CDR1 GTSNPN, CDR2 SVGIG (reference sequence). This CDR3 is 13 amino acids long. The CDR3 DNA reads as TGTGCCTGGGACAGAGAATATAATTCACCCCTCCACTTT. Protein product: CAWDREYNSPLHF.

This chain uses TRBV29-1 with TRBJ2-7; 8 nucleotides agree with TRBD1. The length of the CDR3 is 13 residues. The J segment lost 7 bases and the V segment lost 3 bases, leaving 8 bases of the junction unmatched. CDR1 SQVTM and CDR2 ANQGSEA come from the germline V gene. CDR3 DNA: TGCAGCGTTGATATTCAGGGGGCGCGTGAGCAGTACTTC. This encodes CSVDIQGAREQYF.

V and J are TRBV29-1 and TRBJ2-6; D is ambiguous. This CDR3 comprises 14 residues. Trimming removed 6 bases at V and 0 bases at J, with 9 bases between. Germline V gives CDR1 SQVTM, CDR2 ANQGSEA. This CDR3 is CSVIGVSGANVLTF. As DNA, the CDR3 is TGCAGCGTGATAGGTGTCTCTGGGGCCAACGTCCTGACTTTC.

The genes are TRBV30 and TRBJ1-6; no clear D gene. Trimming took off 2 bases at V and 13 bases at J, with 18 bases between the two ends. Germline V lookup: CDR1 GTSNPN, CDR2 SVGIG (reference sequence). The CDR3 runs 14 residues. The CDR3 sequence is CAWSLTPVRKPLHF. The CDR3, as DNA: TGTGCCTGGAGTCTAACTCCCGTACGCAAGCCCCTCCACTTT.

The chain joins TRBV6-1 to TRBJ1-1; D possibly corresponds to TRBD1 (5 bases). Deletions cut 8 bases from V and 5 bases from J, with 15 bases between. Looked up from germline, CDR1 is MNHNS and CDR2 is SASEGT. The CDR3 runs to 13 residues. Here the CDR3 DNA reads TGTGCCAGCCTCAGGGAGTTAGGGACTGAAGCTTTCTTT. It encodes CASLRELGTEAFF.

This clone was counted a few times. The rearrangement links TRBV30 to TRBJ1-6; no clear D gene. The CDR3 has 12 amino acids. The V gene lost 5 bases and the J gene lost 9 bases, with 11 bases spanning the gap. CDR1 and CDR2 (germline): GTSNPN, SVGIG (reference sequence). Here the CDR3 reads CAWSRGGSPLHF. The CDR3 DNA reads as TGTGCCTGGTCCCGGGGAGGTTCACCCCTCCACTTT.

This clone has just a few counts. The genes are TRBV28 and TRBJ2-5; D remains unclear. This CDR3 comprises 14 residues. V lost 3 bases and J lost 4, with 12 bases in between. Germline CDR1 is MDHEN and CDR2 is SYDVKM. This CDR3 reads CASSLGGTRETQYF. The CDR3 bases are TGTGCCAGCAGTTTGGGTGGTACGAGAGAGACCCAGTACTTC.

This sequence joins TRBV29-1 and TRBJ2-3, with D uncertain. The V and J ends lost 4 bases and 6 bases respectively, with 5 bases between them. The V gene's germline CDR1 is SQVTM and CDR2 ANQGSEA. CDR3 size: 10 residues. CDR3 DNA sequence: TGCAGCGTTGGAGAGGATACGCAGTATTTT. Translation gives CSVGEDTQYF.

CDR3 sequence: CASSGTGANVLTF. The CDR3 nucleotides read TGTGCCAGCAGCGGGACTGGGGCCAACGTCCTGACTTTC. The V gene is TRBV21-1, the J gene TRBJ2-6. TRBV21-1 is termed a pseudogene. CDR3 length equals 13 residues.

This CDR3 reads CSVEAANTGELFF. In nucleotides, the CDR3 is TGCAGCGTTGAGGCAGCGAACACCGGGGAGCTGTTTTTT. This chain uses TRBV29-1 with TRBJ2-2; D uncertain. Germline CDR1 reads SQVTM; CDR2 reads ANQGSEA. The V gene lost 3 bases and the J gene lost 0 bases, with 5 bases spanning the gap. The CDR3 runs 13 residues.

This clone was counted between two and nine times. V is TRBV7-2 and J is TRBJ2-7, with D perhaps TRBD1 (5 bases). The CDR3 totals 13 residues. With 5 bases removed from V and 3 bases from J, the gap between germline ends came to 11 bases. Germline CDR1 reads SGHTA; CDR2 reads FQGNSA. CDR3: CASSTSTDYEQYF. In DNA, the CDR3 is TGTGCCAGCAGCACCTCGACAGACTACGAGCAGTACTTC.

This clone was found a few times. V gene TRBV5-4 combines with J gene TRBJ2-5; TRBD1 agrees at 7 bases. V gave up 9 bases and J gave up 1 base; unmatched junction bases: 6. The V gene's germline CDR1 is SGHNT and CDR2 YYREEE (reference sequence). This CDR3 is built from 13 residues. This CDR3 is CATRGQSQETQYF. CDR3 in DNA: TGTGCCACCCGGGGACAGTCCCAAGAGACCCAGTACTTC.

This clone was detected a few times. The chain joins TRBV5-4 to TRBJ1-2, with 8 bases that match TRBD1. This CDR3 contains 14 residues. CDR1 and CDR2 (germline): SGHNT, YYREEE (reference sequence). The J segment lost 8 bases and the V segment lost 5 bases, leaving 11 bases of the junction unmatched. CDR3 sequence reads: CASSNPQGAGGYTF. CDR3 bases: TGTGCCAGCAGTAACCCCCAGGGGGCGGGAGGCTACACCTTC.

The J gene is TRBJ1-1, the V gene TRBV5-1; D is undetermined. The CDR3 has 15 residues. Germline-derived CDR1 and CDR2 are SGHRS and YFSETQ. V shed 2 bases and J shed 0 bases, with 11 bases lying between them. CDR3 nucleotide sequence: TGCGCCAGCAGCTTTGCCAGCCAGATGAACACTGAAGCTTTCTTT. Translating gives CASSFASQMNTEAFF.

The chain uses TRBV30 and TRBJ2-5, with D unclear. CDR1 and CDR2 (germline): GTSNPN, SVGIG (reference sequence). Trimming stripped 2 bases from V and 4 bases from J, with 11 bases between. The CDR3 consists of 13 residues. CDR3 DNA sequence: TGTGCCTGGAGTATTTACGGCCCAGAGACCCAGTACTTC. This gives the protein CAWSIYGPETQYF.

This chain connects TRBV6-5 to TRBJ2-3, with 10 positions matching TRBD2. Germline assignment: CDR1 MNHEY and CDR2 SVGAGI. V lost 5 bases to trimming and J lost 3 bases; unmatched junction nucleotides: 5. The CDR3 is 15 residues long. The CDR3 DNA sequence: TGTGCCAGCAGTCAACTAGCGGGGACTACAGATACGCAGTATTTT. Translating it yields CASSQLAGTTDTQYF.

The chain has TRBV29-1 and TRBJ1-1; weak D call: TRBD1 (6 bases). Germline loops: CDR1 SQVTM, CDR2 ANQGSEA. V lost 7 bases to trimming and J lost 0 bases, with 12 bases between them. The CDR3 sequence is 13 residues long. CDR3 nucleotides: TGCAGCGCAGTGGACAGCTTGAACACTGAAGCTTTCTTT. Amino acid sequence: CSAVDSLNTEAFF.

In this sample, this clone turned up a few times. V usage is TRBV18 and J usage is TRBJ1-1; the match to TRBD1 covers 9 bases. The V segment lost 3 bases and the J segment 5 bases; nucleotides outside the gene matches: 7. Germline V gives CDR1 KGHSH, CDR2 LQKENI. This CDR3 has 15 residues. Here the CDR3 DNA reads TGTGCCAGCTCACCGGGGACAGGGAGGAGTACTGAAGCTTTCTTT. Its translation: CASSPGTGRSTEAFF.

This clone was picked up one time. The CDR3 DNA is TGTGCCAGCAGTAGTCCGGAAAAACTGTTTTTT. Its translation: CASSSPEKLFF. The V call is TRBV2, the J call TRBJ1-4; D is uncertain. Trimming cost V 5 bases and J 8 bases, with 6 bases left between them. Germline V gene sequence: CDR1 SNHLY, CDR2 FYNNEI. This CDR3 has 11 amino acids.